Sequencing of this TCR beta chain was carried out in a study of blood T cell repertoires in COVID-19. Turning to the study itself: Donors in the United States, Italy and Spain gave samples during acute or convalescent COVID-19.

The CDR3 sequence is 15 residues long. CDR1 is MDHEN, CDR2 SYDVKM, per germline. V gave up 6 bases and J gave up 1 base; unmatched junction bases: 8. Original methodology: Cell counts per sample came from amplifying reference gene primers. Assay used: immunoSEQ multiplex PCR; TCRdb lists only in-frame clones, some missing. V and J calls and clone size are as listed in that table; D and trimming were resolved from the DNA. The table records a few hundred thousand clones, roughly 90% of them present only once. The chain employs TRBV28 and TRBJ2-5, with 7 bases fitting TRBD1. This receptor was taken from a man aged 40-55 years with acute or convalescent COVID-19. Sequenced sample: peripheral blood. CDR3 loop: CASSQGTGVQETQYF. The CDR3 DNA sequence: TGTGCCAGCAGCCAAGGAACAGGGGTCCAAGAGACCCAGTACTTC.